This T cell receptor (beta chain) is from a study of human versus mouse CDR3 diversity and MHC coevolution. About the study: Valid reads per sample ranged from about 0.6 x 10^7 to 1.7 x 10^7.

Sorting isolated naive CD4 T cells lacking CD45RO and expressing CD62L. In the case of this clone: Its antigen is undetermined. An end of the junction does not agree with germline; a read error may underlie this.

The table came from immunoSEQ multiplex PCR; TCRdb's copy has only in-frame clones and leaves some out. The sample consists of tens of thousands of clones, less than 95% of them appearing once. CDR1 and CDR2 from the germline V gene are SEHNR and FQNEAQ (reference sequence). The CDR3 runs 14 residues. General study findings and limits: By iCHAO1, human TCR beta clonotypes numbered about 1.6 million, the most. Most of the three human donors had the lowest clonal inequality.

Sequencing used naive CD4+ T cells from blood. The subset is: CD45RO-negative CD62L-positive naive CD4 T cells. The V gene is TRBV7-9, the J gene TRBJ2-3, with TRBD2 matching 7 bases. This sequence originates from a person aged 30-69 years in good health. CDR3 sequence: CASSLAASTDTQYF. In DNA form, the CDR3 reads TGTGCCAGCAGCCTAGCGGCTAGCACAGATACGCAGTATTTT.